The T cell receptor beta chain described here comes from a study of OX40 agonist ivuxolimab in advanced cancers. The CDR3 has 15 residues. The V gene's germline CDR1 is SGHTA and CDR2 FQGNSA. V lost 6 bases and J lost 2; bases outside the gene matches: 4. TCRdb's table, derived via immunoSEQ multiplex PCR, lists solely in-frame clones and lacks some. The sample shows fewer than 100,000 clones, about 86% of them seen only once. This specimen consisted of CD4+ or CD8+ T cells sorted from blood, obtained in a trial of the OX40 agonist ivuxolimab. This chain links TRBV7-2 with TRBJ2-7, with 13 bases lining up with TRBD2. The clonotype comes from an adult with an advanced solid tumor such as melanoma, head and neck, liver or kidney cancer. The CDR3 here is CASRSGLAGAYEQYF. CDR3 nucleotide sequence: TGTGCCAGCAGATCAGGACTAGCGGGGGCCTACGAGCAGTACTTC. The full variable domain, with the rest looked up from reference TRBV7-2 and TRBJ2-7, is GAGVSQSPSNKVTEKGKDVELRCDPISGHTALYWYRQSLGQGLEFLIYFQGNSAPDKSGLPSDRFSAERTGGSVSTLTIQRTQQEDSAVYLCASRSGLAGAYEQYFGPGTRLTVT.